This TCR beta chain came from a study of TIL therapy for anti-PD-1-resistant metastatic lung cancer. Study-level points and caveats: Many TIL product clones were absent from baseline tumor, suggesting clonal contraction.

CDR3 size: 13 residues. Trimming removed 5 bases at V and 3 bases at J, with 11 bases between. CDR1 SGHRS and CDR2 YFSETQ come from the germline V gene. For this clone: The antigen remains undetermined.

Time point indicated: pre-treatment sample, taken before nivolumab and TIL therapy. The tumor samples were excised metastases, mostly pleural nodules or supraclavicular lymph nodes. Sequencing used immunoSEQ v3. Assay used: immunoSEQ multiplex PCR; TCRdb lists only in-frame clones, some missing. Of thousands of clones detected, just under 75% appear once; the ten largest clones hold 6% to 9%. The source is a person between 25 and 79 years old with non-small cell lung cancer. The chain joins TRBV5-1 to TRBJ2-5; weak D call: TRBD2 (5 bases). This specimen consisted of tumor tissue, obtained at baseline. This CDR3 reads CASRPGGKETQYF. As DNA, the CDR3 is TGCGCCAGCAGGCCAGGAGGTAAAGAGACCCAGTACTTC.